The clone carrying this TCR beta chain is medium-sized within its sample. What it binds is unknown. With 5 bases removed from V and 6 bases from J, the gap between germline ends came to 14 bases. This CDR3 has 15 residues. CDR1 SEHNR and CDR2 FQNEAQ come from the germline V gene (reference sequence). This sample is part of a study of T cells in tumors after PD-1 blockade. Study-wide results and caveats: Blood contained about 42% of the tumor's TCR clonotypes. Clonal replacement was seen across treatment, not between pre-treatment samples. Expanded exhausted CD8+ clones after therapy were mostly novel clonotypes.

Profiling relied on immunoSEQ multiplex PCR, and the TCRdb table lists in-frame clones only, not all of them. The profile shows roughly 8,200 clones, 55% to 75% of them singletons. This chain uses TRBV7-9 with TRBJ1-6, with a possible D match to TRBD1 (5 bases). The clonotype was recovered from a human donor with basal cell carcinoma. The sample consisted of tumor tissue, taken after anti-PD-1 treatment. In DNA, the CDR3 is TGTGCCAGCAGCATCGGGACCGGGGGTAATTCACCCCTCCACTTT. Its translation: CASSIGTGGNSPLHF.